This T cell receptor (beta chain) was identified during a study of T cell responses to AZD1222 COVID-19 vaccine. General observations from the study: Regions 160-218 and 743-854 dominated among vaccine-associated CD4 TCRs spanning spike. At study baseline, merely roughly 6 AZD1222 recipients were seropositive. Researchers took repertoire samples only after the peak T cell response had come. After two AZD1222 doses, spike-specific TCR breadth and depth rose versus day 0.

TCRdb keeps only in-frame clones here, not all; method: immunoSEQ multiplex PCR. The sample holds 250,000 to 300,000 clones, almost 95% seen once. The germline V gene has CDR1 LGHDT and CDR2 YNNKEL (reference sequence). The CDR3 spans 14 residues. V lost 4 bases and J lost 5, with 14 bases in between. As to this clone: Its antigen remains unknown.

This chain links TRBV3-1 (or the pseudogene TRBV3-2) with TRBJ1-2; no definite D call. The TCR was taken from an adult who received the AZD1222 COVID-19 vaccine. The source material was peripheral blood, sampled 28 days after the second AZD1222 dose. As DNA, the CDR3 is TGTGCCAGCAGCCCACCGGAACCCCTTTATGGCTACACCTTC. Its protein product is CASSPPEPLYGYTF.